This T cell receptor (beta chain) was sequenced during a study of metastatic and nonmetastatic thyroid tumors. Every patient underwent thyroid surgery untreated. As originally analysed: A classifier for distant metastasis in papillary thyroid cancer was constructed using CDR3 differences observed across clinicopathological groups. TCRdb re-called the PCR reads via MiXCR. These V and J calls derive from TCRdb rather than the authors' analysis. Of around 41,000 clones listed, more than 25% were seen once; the top ten hold approximately 9.8%. This clone came up many times. Its antigen remains unknown. General study findings and limits: According to reports, the diversity of TCR beta was significantly higher in malignant thyroid tumors than in benign nodules, and this held in both blood and tumor samples.

The germline V gene encodes CDR1 GTSNPN and CDR2 SVGIG (reference sequence). Between the trimmed V and J ends, which lost 1 base and 8 bases, there was a span of 26 bases. The CDR3 runs 18 residues. The source material was blood. This clonotype was obtained from a male donor with papillary thyroid cancer or a benign thyroid nodule (not recorded which). Some clones in this sample may be carry-over from other donors' samples. The rearrangement uses TRBV30 and TRBJ1-4; a weak D match, TRBD1 (5 bases). CDR3 loop: CAWSARFGDQSTGEKLFF. In DNA form, the CDR3 reads TGTGCCTGGAGTGCAAGATTTGGGGACCAATCTACGGGGGAAAAACTGTTTTTT.